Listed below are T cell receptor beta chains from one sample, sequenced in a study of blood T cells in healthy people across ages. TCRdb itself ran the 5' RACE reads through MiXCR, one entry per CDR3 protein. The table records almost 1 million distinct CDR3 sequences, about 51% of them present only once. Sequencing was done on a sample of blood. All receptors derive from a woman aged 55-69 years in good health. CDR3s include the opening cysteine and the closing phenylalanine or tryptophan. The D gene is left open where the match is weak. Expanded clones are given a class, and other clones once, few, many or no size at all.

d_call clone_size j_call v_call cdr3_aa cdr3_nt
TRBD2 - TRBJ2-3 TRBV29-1 CSGTGLAEIEGSSTDTQYF TGCAGCGGTACGGGACTAGCGGAGATTGAAGGCTCTAGCACAGATACGCAGTATTTT
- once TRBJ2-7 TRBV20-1 CSAPSHNEQYF TGCAGTGCTCCTTCGCACAATGAGCAGTACTTC
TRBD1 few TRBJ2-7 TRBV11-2 CASSGRGQIGEQYF TGTGCCAGCAGCGGCAGGGGGCAGATCGGCGAGCAGTACTTC
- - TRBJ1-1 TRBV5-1 CASSMGHLNTEAFF TGCGCCAGCAGCATGGGACACCTGAACACTGAAGCTTTCTTT
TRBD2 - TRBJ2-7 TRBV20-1 CSAPRTSGKYEQYF TGCAGTGCCCCCAGGACTAGCGGGAAATACGAGCAGTACTTC
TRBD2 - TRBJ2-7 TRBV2 CASSEARLAGVHEQYF TGTGCCAGCAGTGAAGCGCGGCTAGCGGGAGTACACGAGCAGTACTTC
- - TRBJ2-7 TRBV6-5 CASSYEGYRENEQYF TGTGCCAGCAGTTACGAGGGTTATAGGGAGAATGAGCAGTACTTC
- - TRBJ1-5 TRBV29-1 CSVADGTGQPQHF TGCAGCGTTGCGGACGGAACGGGTCAGCCCCAGCATTTT
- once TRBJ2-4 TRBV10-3 CAISDTRGAGEQYF TGTGCCATCAGTGATACCCGGGGGGCAGGGGAGCAGTACTTC
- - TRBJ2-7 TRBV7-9 CASSLARPGYEQYF TGTGCCAGCAGCTTAGCGCGTCCAGGGTACGAGCAGTACTTC
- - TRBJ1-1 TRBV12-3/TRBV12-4 CASSKQATEAFF TGTGCCAGCAGTAAACAGGCCACTGAAGCTTTCTTT
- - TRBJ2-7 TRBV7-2 CASSPGRVRGRDEQYF TGTGCCAGCAGCCCGGGGAGGGTCAGGGGGCGCGACGAGCAGTACTTC
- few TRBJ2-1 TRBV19 CASGRRSSERNEQFF TGTGCCAGTGGACGGCGGAGTAGCGAAAGAAATGAGCAGTTCTTC
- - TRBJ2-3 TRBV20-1 CSASLRTRDLGDTQYF TGCAGTGCTTCCCTAAGGACGCGGGATCTGGGAGATACGCAGTATTTT
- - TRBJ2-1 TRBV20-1 CSARGPNRSNEQFF TGCAGTGCTAGAGGGCCCAACCGGAGCAATGAGCAGTTCTTC
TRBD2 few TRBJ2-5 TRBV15 CATNPGLATYQETQYF TGTGCCACCAACCCGGGACTAGCGACCTACCAAGAGACCCAGTACTTC
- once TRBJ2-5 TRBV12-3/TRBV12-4 CASSWMRAWETQYF TGTGCCAGCAGTTGGATGAGGGCGTGGGAGACCCAGTACTTC
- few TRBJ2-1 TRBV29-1 CSVRSYNEQFF TGCAGCGTCCGTTCCTACAATGAGCAGTTCTTC
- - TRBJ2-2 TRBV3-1 CASSKKGASNTGELFF TGTGCCAGCAGTAAGAAGGGCGCATCGAACACCGGGGAGCTGTTTTTT
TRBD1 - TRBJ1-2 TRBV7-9 CASNFQDRDNYGYTF TGTGCCAGCAACTTTCAGGACAGGGATAACTATGGCTACACCTTC
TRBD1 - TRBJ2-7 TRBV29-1 CSVQPGQGYEQYF TGCAGCGTCCAACCGGGACAGGGTTACGAGCAGTACTTC
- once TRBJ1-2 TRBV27 CASSLKEGYGYTF TGTGCCAGCAGTTTAAAGGAGGGCTATGGCTACACCTTC
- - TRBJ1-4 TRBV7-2 CASSLRAFEKLFF TGTGCCAGCAGCCTTAGGGCGTTCGAAAAACTGTTTTTT
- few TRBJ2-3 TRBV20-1 CSASGSAVTQYF TGCAGTGCTAGCGGGTCCGCGGTAACGCAGTATTTT
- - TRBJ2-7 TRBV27 CASSDWGTFEQYF TGTGCCAGCAGCGACTGGGGGACTTTCGAGCAGTACTTC
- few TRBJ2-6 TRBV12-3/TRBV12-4 CASTKIGANVLTF TGTGCCAGCACCAAAATTGGGGCCAACGTCCTGACTTTC
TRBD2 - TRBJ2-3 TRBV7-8 CASSPQRLAGVGTQYF TGTGCCAGCAGCCCACAACGACTAGCGGGAGTAGGTACGCAGTATTTT
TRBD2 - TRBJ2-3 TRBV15 CATSALAGGQGDTQYF TGTGCCACCAGCGCTTTAGCGGGAGGGCAAGGAGATACGCAGTATTTT
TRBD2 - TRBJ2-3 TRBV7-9 CASSLGTSSRTDTQYF TGTGCCAGCAGCTTGGGGACTAGCAGCCGCACAGATACGCAGTATTTT
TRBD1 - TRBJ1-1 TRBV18 CASSPPNRGRSSNTEAFF TGTGCCAGCTCACCACCCAACAGGGGGCGAAGTTCGAACACTGAAGCTTTCTTT
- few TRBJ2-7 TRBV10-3 CASRRTLLTYEQYF TGTGCTAGCCGCCGCACACTATTAACCTACGAGCAGTACTTC
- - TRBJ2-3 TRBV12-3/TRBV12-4 CASSSGYTQYF TGTGCCAGCAGTAGCGGTTATACGCAGTATTTT
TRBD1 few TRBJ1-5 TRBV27 CASSHRGFYQPQHF TGTGCCAGCAGTCACAGGGGGTTCTATCAGCCCCAGCATTTT
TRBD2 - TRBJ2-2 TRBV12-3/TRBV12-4 CARDAQTSSTGELFF TGTGCCAGGGACGCCCAGACTAGCTCCACCGGGGAGCTGTTTTTT
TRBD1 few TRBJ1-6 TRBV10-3 CAISGQTGRDSPLHF TGTGCCATCAGCGGACAGACAGGGAGGGATTCACCCCTCCACTTT
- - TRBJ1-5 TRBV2 CASLLQGGGYQPQHF TGTGCCAGCCTCTTACAGGGAGGAGGCTATCAGCCCCAGCATTTT
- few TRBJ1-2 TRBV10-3 CAISPGPAGGGYTF TGTGCCATCAGTCCGGGACCGGCGGGGGGCGGCTACACCTTC
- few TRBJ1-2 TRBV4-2 CASSQAQPTYTF TGTGCCAGCAGCCAAGCACAGCCGACCTACACCTTC
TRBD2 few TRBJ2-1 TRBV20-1 CSARATGGKSEQFF TGCAGTGCTAGAGCAACGGGAGGGAAAAGTGAGCAGTTCTTC
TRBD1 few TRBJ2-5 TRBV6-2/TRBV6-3 CASSQPGQVLRMYF TGTGCCAGCAGTCAACCGGGACAGGTCCTACGGATGTACTTC
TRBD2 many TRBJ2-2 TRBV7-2 CASSFGGSRIGELFF TGTGCCAGCAGCTTCGGCGGGAGTAGGATCGGGGAGCTGTTTTTT
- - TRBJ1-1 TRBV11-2 CASSPWGRRIYTEAFF TGTGCCAGCAGCCCATGGGGGCGCAGAATATACACTGAAGCTTTCTTT
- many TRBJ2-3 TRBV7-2 CASSPLGGGGDTQYF TGTGCCAGCAGTCCCCTTGGCGGAGGGGGAGATACGCAGTATTTT
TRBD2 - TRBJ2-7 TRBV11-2 CASSLVPSGISYNEQYF TGTGCCAGCAGCTTAGTCCCTAGCGGGATCTCCTACAATGAGCAGTACTTC
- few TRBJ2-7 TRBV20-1 CSARNRLANSYEQYF TGCAGTGCTAGAAACAGGCTAGCGAATTCCTACGAGCAGTACTTC
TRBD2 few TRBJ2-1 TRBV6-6 CASSYGGLAGLNEQFF TGTGCCAGCAGTTATGGGGGACTAGCGGGTCTAAATGAGCAGTTCTTC